This T cell receptor beta chain was sequenced in a study of OX40 agonist ivuxolimab in advanced cancers. Regarding the research as a whole: Ivuxolimab was a fully human IgG2 agonistic monoclonal antibody targeting the costimulatory receptor OX40 (CD134). In the dose-escalation cohort, 82.7% of patients were male, and the mean age was roughly 60 years, with a range of 23 to 79. Patients were allowed to have had prior anti-PD-1, anti-PD-L1 or anti-CTLA-4 therapy, and 40% of the dose-escalation patients had been treated with checkpoint inhibitors. Of the 50 to 55 dose-escalation patients, hepatocellular carcinoma was present in some 19, melanoma in approximately 15, renal cell carcinoma in 9 and head and neck cancer in 9. Partial responses occurred in three dose-escalation patients, of whom one had hepatocellular carcinoma and two had cutaneous melanoma. Intravenous ivuxolimab was administered to patients every 2 weeks at six dose levels: 0.01, 0.1, 0.3, 1.5, 3 and 10 mg/kg. Peripheral TCRbeta sequencing was intended to test whether TCR sequence diversity was altered and clonal T-cell expansion was caused by ivuxolimab. The monotherapy dose-escalation portion (N ≈ 52 patients) of the phase I ivuxolimab trial is reported in the paper.

Relative to germline, V is missing 5 bases and J is missing 5 bases, with 13 bases of the junction outside any gene match. There are 16 amino acids in the CDR3, from cysteine to phenylalanine inclusive. Only the CDR3 DNA is retained, 48 bases long and in frame from the first base. Looking up the germline V gene (reference sequence) yields CDR1 SGHAT and CDR2 FQDESV. The trial excluded patients who had a history of autoimmune disease or were on systemic immunosuppression. In every dose cohort, peripheral blood was drawn for TCR sequencing at baseline, cycle 4 day 1, and cycle 7 day 1. The samples were drawn from a first-in-human, open-label, multicenter phase I dose-escalation trial of ivuxolimab. Adults with locally advanced or metastatic head and neck squamous cell, hepatocellular, melanoma or renal cell carcinoma were enrolled in the trial. Before TCR sequencing, CD4+ and CD8+ T cells were separately sorted from peripheral blood.

The study at large found these results: In the 0.1-3.0 mg/kg groups, partial responders had among the lowest normalized peripheral clonal expansion, particularly in CD8+ T cells. At doses from 0.1 to 3.0 mg/kg, clonal expansion was seen in both CD4+ and CD8+ blood T cells between baseline and week 6. Antigen specificity was not determined for the clonally expanded peripheral T cells. After ivuxolimab, expanded clones were on average more numerous among CD8+ T cells than among CD4+ T cells. Low levels of normalized T-cell clonal expansion were also shown by some nonresponding patients.

A word on this clone: Its antigen specificity is not known. No per-base quality is available; no much larger clone lies one base away.

Genomic DNA was isolated from the sorted cells so that the TCRbeta CDR3 region could be sequenced. The immunoSEQ Assay was used to sequence the TCRbeta CDR3 regions. The clones in this table, taken by TCRdb from immuneACCESS, are in-frame only. Not every clone is retained; where verified, under half of the shortfall comes from an unresolved V gene, and the cause of the rest is unknown. This sample gives roughly 53,000 clones in total; around 81% of them show up just once. Approximately 3% of the sample lies in the top ten. The TCR originated in an adult with an advanced solid tumor such as melanoma, head and neck, liver or kidney cancer. The chain is assembled from TRBV11-1 and TRBJ2-7, with 9 bases in between that match TRBD1. Specimen: CD4+ or CD8+ T cells sorted from blood, collected in a trial of the OX40 agonist ivuxolimab. At the DNA level, the sequence is TGTGCCAGCAGCCATCCCCCCGGGACAGGGTCGGACGAGCAGTACTTC. It specifies CASSHPPGTGSDEQYF.